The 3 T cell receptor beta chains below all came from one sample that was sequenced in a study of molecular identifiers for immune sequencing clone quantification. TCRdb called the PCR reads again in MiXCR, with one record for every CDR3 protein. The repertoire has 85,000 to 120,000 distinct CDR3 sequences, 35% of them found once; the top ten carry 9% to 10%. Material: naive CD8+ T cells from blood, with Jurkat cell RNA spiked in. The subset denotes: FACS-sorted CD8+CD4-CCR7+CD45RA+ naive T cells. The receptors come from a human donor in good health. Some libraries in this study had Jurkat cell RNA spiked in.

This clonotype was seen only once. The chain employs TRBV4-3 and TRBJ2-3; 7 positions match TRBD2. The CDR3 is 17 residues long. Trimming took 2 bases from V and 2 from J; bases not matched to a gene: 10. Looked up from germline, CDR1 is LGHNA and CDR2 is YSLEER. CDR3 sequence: CASSQKTSTEYTDTQYF. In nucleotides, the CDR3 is TGCGCCAGCAGCCAAAAGACTAGCACGGAATACACAGATACGCAGTATTTT.

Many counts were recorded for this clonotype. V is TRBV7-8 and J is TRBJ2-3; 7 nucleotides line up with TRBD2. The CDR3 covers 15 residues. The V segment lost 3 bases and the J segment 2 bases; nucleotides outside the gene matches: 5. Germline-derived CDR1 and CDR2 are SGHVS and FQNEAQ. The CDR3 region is CASSLTGGATDTQYF. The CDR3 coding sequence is TGTGCCAGCAGCTTGACGGGGGGAGCCACAGATACGCAGTATTTT.

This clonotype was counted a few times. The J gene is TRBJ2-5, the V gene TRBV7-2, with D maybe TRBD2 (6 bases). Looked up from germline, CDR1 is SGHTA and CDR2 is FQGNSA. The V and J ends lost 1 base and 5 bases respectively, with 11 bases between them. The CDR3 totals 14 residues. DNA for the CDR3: TGTGCCAGCAGCTTAGAGGACTACGTTGAGACCCAGTACTTC. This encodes CASSLEDYVETQYF.